The present T cell receptor beta chain was sequenced within a study of T cells expressing NK-cell markers. Beta-chain TCR cDNA was generated via 5'RACE template switching with UMIs. TCRdb re-called the 5' RACE reads; every CDR3 protein appears as one record, without DNA. The sample table sets out 160,000 or so distinct CDR3 sequences. The CDR3 consists of 15 residues. Germline lookup yields CDR1 LGHDT and CDR2 YNNKEL (reference sequence). Input material: blood T cells: a sorted CD56 or NKG2C T cell subset, CD4+ or CD8+ T cells, or bulk PBMC T cells (not recorded which). This chain links TRBV3-1 with TRBJ1-1; TCRdb designates TRBD1, a call that cannot be tested without DNA. The clonotype originates from a woman aged 18-70 years in good health. Here the CDR3 reads CASSQPGQASYEAFF.